The present TCR beta chain was sequenced within a study of blood T cell repertoires in COVID-19. Study-wide context: Both acute and convalescent COVID-19 samples were obtained from the United States, Italy and Spain. The analysed material was cDNA or gDNA that came from T cells, B-cell-depleted T cells, or PBMCs.

This CDR3 has 14 residues. Germline-derived CDR1 and CDR2 are MNHEY and SMNVEV (reference sequence). J lost 4 bases, V lost 3 bases, and 5 bases had no gene match. This clone was recorded once. In the original analysis: Counts of nucleated cells, estimated from reference gene primer amplification, were obtained. The repertoire was sequenced with immunoSEQ multiplex PCR; TCRdb's copy has only in-frame clones and lacks some. The DNA was the basis for D and trimming; V, J and clone size are from that table. Of approximately 50,000 clones in the sample, around 84% were seen once. The gene calls are TRBV27 and TRBJ1-1; 7 bases agree with TRBD1. This TCR was recovered from a human donor in a cohort sampled during active COVID-19. The sample was peripheral blood. The DNA for the CDR3 is TGTGCCAGCAGTTTGAGGGGGCAGGCCACTGAAGCTTTCTTT. Translated: CASSLRGQATEAFF.